This passage covers 24 T cell receptor beta chains from one sample sequenced in a study of blood T cell repertoires in COVID-19. Sequencing was performed with immunoSEQ multiplex PCR; in TCRdb, only in-frame clones are kept and a portion is missing. The sample includes a few hundred thousand clones, over 75% of them seen just once. Sequencing used PBMCs or T cells enriched from blood (not recorded which). The source is a woman in her thirties who had recovered from COVID-19.

The chain joins TRBV19 to TRBJ1-3; 8 bases are shared with TRBD1. Trimming at V came to 5 bases and at J to 3 bases, leaving 6 bases not matched to a gene. The CDR3 totals 15 residues. Germline V gives CDR1 LNHDA, CDR2 SQIVND (reference sequence). The CDR3 nucleotides read TGTGCCAGTAGTGCAGGGGGCGCGGGTGGAAACACCATATATTTT. The encoded protein is CASSAGGAGGNTIYF. Based on the CDR3 plus reference TRBV19 and TRBJ1-3, the full variable domain is DGGITQSPKYLFRKEGQNVTLSCEQNLNHDAMYWYRQDPGQGLRLIYYSQIVNDFQKGDIAEGYSVSREKKESFPLTVTSAQKNPTAFYLCASSAGGAGGNTIYFGEGSWLTVV.

The CDR3 here is CASSPTPDREDNEQFF. Here the CDR3 DNA reads TGTGCCAGCAGCCCGACCCCCGACAGGGAGGATAATGAGCAGTTCTTC. This chain joins TRBV7-3 and TRBJ2-1, with D possibly being TRBD1 (7 bases). Between the trimmed V and J ends, which lost 5 bases and 7 bases, there was a span of 21 bases. The CDR3 consists of 16 residues. Germline V gives CDR1 SGHTA, CDR2 FQGTGA.

This chain uses TRBV7-8 with TRBJ2-1, with TRBD2 identical over 11 bases. This CDR3 contains 16 residues. Germline V gene data show CDR1 as SGHVS and CDR2 as FQNEAQ. The junction had 11 bases not matched to a gene; V was cut back by 5 bases and J by 8 bases. The CDR3 DNA reads TGTGCCAGCAGCGCCGCCCCTAGCGGGGGGTCGGATGAGCAGTTCTTC. This gives the protein CASSAAPSGGSDEQFF.

The chain combines TRBV10-3 with TRBJ1-1; D is uncertain. The CDR3 has 13 residues. The V end was cut by 5 bases, the J end by 1 base, with 8 bases between. CDR1 and CDR2 (germline): ENHRY, SYGVKD. The CDR3 loop is CAISNTKNTEAFF. The CDR3 DNA sequence: TGTGCCATCAGTAACACCAAGAACACTGAAGCTTTCTTT.

The chain combines TRBV11-2 with TRBJ2-2; 9 bases are a match to TRBD1. Germline V lookup: CDR1 SGHAT, CDR2 FQNNGV. V was clipped by 4 bases and J by 5 bases; unmatched bases: 11. The CDR3 totals 17 residues. Here the CDR3 DNA reads TGTGCCAGCAGCTCAAATTCCGGGACAGGGAGAACCGGGGAGCTGTTTTTT. This gives the protein CASSSNSGTGRTGELFF.

The chain links TRBV6-5 to TRBJ2-7; TRBD1 is a possible D gene (6 bases). This CDR3 contains 13 residues. Germline V gene data show CDR1 as MNHEY and CDR2 as SVGAGI. Trimming shortened V by 5 bases and J by 7 bases, and 15 bases separated the two germline ends. CDR3 loop: CASSPQGIGEQYF. The CDR3 DNA sequence: TGTGCCAGCAGTCCCCAGGGGATCGGGGAGCAGTACTTC.

This rearrangement joins TRBV24-1 to TRBJ2-2, with 8 bases fitting TRBD2. Per the germline V gene, CDR1 is KGHDR and CDR2 is SFDVKD. CDR3 length: 16 residues. The V and J ends lost 2 bases and 3 bases, in that order; junction bases with no gene match: 4. CDR3 amino acids: CATSDSLAAHTGELFF. The CDR3 DNA follows: TGTGCCACCAGTGATTCACTAGCGGCCCACACCGGGGAGCTGTTTTTT.

This clone has a single count. The V gene is TRBV6-5, the J gene TRBJ1-3, with 9 bases matching TRBD1. The germline V gene has CDR1 MNHEY and CDR2 SVGAGI. V was pared by 11 bases and J by 3 bases, with 11 bases of the junction left unmatched. The CDR3 covers 15 residues. The CDR3: CAGESGQGSGNTIYF. CDR3 nucleotides: TGTGCCGGGGAATCGGGACAGGGAAGTGGAAACACCATATATTTT.

The V and J genes are TRBV7-9 and TRBJ2-3, with a possible D match to TRBD2 (6 bases). CDR1 is SEHNR and CDR2 is FQNEAQ in the germline V gene (reference sequence). CDR3 length equals 15 residues. Trimming shortened V by 2 bases and J by 3 bases, and 12 bases separated the two germline ends. CDR3 nucleotides: TGTGCCAGCAGCTTACAAGTTGGGGGGACAGATACGCAGTATTTT. This sequence encodes CASSLQVGGTDTQYF.

This rearrangement joins TRBV5-1 to TRBJ1-5; tentative D call: TRBD1 (5 bases). The ends were cut back, 1 base at V and 4 bases at J, with 12 bases in the middle. Germline V gene lookup returns CDR1 SGHRS and CDR2 YFSETQ. The CDR3 has 15 amino acids. This chain's CDR3 is CASSLWGQGNQPQHF. The DNA of the CDR3 is TGCGCCAGCAGCTTGTGGGGCCAGGGAAATCAGCCCCAGCATTTT.

The chain combines TRBV19 with TRBJ2-6, with unresolved D. Trimming cost V 4 bases and J 1 base, with 14 bases left between them. The germline V gene encodes CDR1 LNHDA and CDR2 SQIVND (reference sequence). The CDR3 is 17 amino acids. The CDR3 bases are TGTGCCAGTAGTAGGTTGTCAGGTGATTCTGGGGCCAACGTCCTGACTTTC. Its protein product is CASSRLSGDSGANVLTF.

The rearrangement uses TRBV7-2 and TRBJ2-7; perhaps TRBD2 as D (5 bases). V lost 5 bases and J lost 7, with 27 bases in between. Germline V gene sequence: CDR1 SGHTA, CDR2 FQGNSA. The CDR3 has 17 amino acids. CDR3 coding DNA: TGTGCCAGCAGCATCCGTGGGCAAACGGACCCCGGGGATGAGCAGTACTTC. Protein sequence: CASSIRGQTDPGDEQYF. The full variable domain, completed using reference TRBV7-2 and TRBJ2-7, is GAGVSQSPSNKVTEKGKDVELRCDPISGHTALYWYRQSLGQGLEFLIYFQGNSAPDKSGLPSDRFSAERTGGSVSTLTIQRTQQEDSAVYLCASSIRGQTDPGDEQYFGPGTRLTVT.

The chain links TRBV6-5 to TRBJ1-5, with D perhaps TRBD1 (5 bases). The CDR3 is 15 amino acids. The V end lost 10 bases, the J end lost 0 bases, and 16 bases lay between the germline ends. Germline lookup yields CDR1 MNHEY and CDR2 SVGAGI. The CDR3 DNA reads as TGTGCCACTCGGGACTTACTGGCTAGCAATCAGCCCCAGCATTTT. It encodes CATRDLLASNQPQHF.

The table lists this clone with a few counts. This sequence joins TRBV29-1 and TRBJ2-7, with a possible D match to TRBD2 (5 bases). Trimming shortened V by 4 bases and J by 2 bases, and 12 bases separated the two germline ends. The V gene's germline CDR1 is SQVTM and CDR2 ANQGSEA. The CDR3 runs to 13 residues. The CDR3 DNA follows: TGCAGCGTTGCCCGGGAATACCCCTACGAGCAGTACTTC. Protein: CSVAREYPYEQYF.

The V and J genes are TRBV19 and TRBJ1-5; 7 bases map to TRBD1. CDR3 size: 13 residues. With 10 bases clipped from V and 7 bases from J, the junction kept 10 bases outside the gene matches. CDR1 is LNHDA, CDR2 SQIVND, per germline (reference sequence). The chain's CDR3 is CATSTGSGQPQHF. DNA for the CDR3: TGTGCCACCTCGACAGGGTCAGGGCAGCCCCAGCATTTT.

The CDR3 reads CASSKGDRAYEQYF. As DNA, the CDR3 is TGTGCCAGCAGCAAAGGGGACAGGGCCTACGAGCAGTACTTC. The rearrangement links TRBV21-1 to TRBJ2-7; the table names TRBD1, a call not compared with the DNA. TRBV21-1 is given as a pseudogene. This CDR3 contains 14 residues.

This clone was seen a few times. V and J are TRBV13 and TRBJ1-6; D perhaps matches TRBD1 (5 bases). V was clipped by 3 bases and J by 7 bases, with 13 bases between them. The length of the CDR3 is 15 residues. Germline CDR1 reads PRHDT; CDR2 reads FYEKMQ (reference sequence). CDR3 region: CASSFYETVNSPLHF. The CDR3 nucleotides are TGTGCCAGCAGCTTTTATGAGACAGTCAATTCACCCCTCCACTTT.

The chain couples TRBV2 to TRBJ2-2, with 11 bases fitting TRBD1. Germline V gene lookup returns CDR1 SNHLY and CDR2 FYNNEI. The CDR3 extends over 15 amino acids. The V and J ends lost 5 bases and 6 bases, in that order; junction bases with no gene match: 5. The CDR3, as DNA: TGTGCCAGCAGTCCTCGGACAGGGGGCCCCGGGGAGCTGTTTTTT. It encodes CASSPRTGGPGELFF.

The genes are TRBV29-1 and TRBJ1-3; 10 bases line up with TRBD1. V dropped 2 bases and J dropped 8; count of bases not matched to a gene: 12. The CDR3 covers 16 residues. Looked up from germline, CDR1 is SQVTM and CDR2 is ANQGSEA. Written as DNA, the CDR3 is TGCAGCGTTGAAATCCGGGACAGGGGTATTGCGGACACCATATATTTT. It is translated as CSVEIRDRGIADTIYF. The variable domain in full, with the rest retrieved from reference TRBV29-1 and TRBJ1-3, is SAVISQKPSRDICQRGTSLTIQCQVDSQVTMMFWYRQQPGQSLTLIATANQGSEATYESGFVIDKFPISRPNLTFSTLTVSNMSPEDSSIYLCSVEIRDRGIADTIYFGEGSWLTVV.

This chain joins TRBV28 and TRBJ2-3; 9 nucleotides line up with TRBD2. Trimming removed 3 bases from V and 0 bases from J; junction bases left unmatched: 7. The CDR3 is 17 residues long. Per germline, CDR1 MDHEN and CDR2 SYDVKM. The DNA of the CDR3 is TGTGCCAGCAGTTTTGGCGGGAGGGATACTAGCACAGATACGCAGTATTTT. Amino acid sequence: CASSFGGRDTSTDTQYF.

The chain uses TRBV28 and TRBJ1-2, with D maybe TRBD1 (6 bases). Germline CDR1 reads MDHEN; CDR2 reads SYDVKM. This CDR3 comprises 13 residues. V was shortened by 7 bases and J by 4 bases, with 13 bases between the two germline ends. This chain's CDR3 is CASTPTGFYGYTF. CDR3 sequence (DNA): TGTGCCAGCACCCCGACAGGATTCTATGGCTACACCTTC.

The V gene is TRBV6-1, the J gene TRBJ2-6, with 9 bases that match TRBD1. CDR1 is MNHNS, CDR2 SASEGT, per germline. This CDR3 is 16 amino acids long. V shed 1 base, J shed 13 bases, and the junction held 11 bases outside the gene matches. The CDR3 DNA sequence: TGTGCCAGCAGTGAAGGGCGCGTGGGACAGGGTAAGGTCCTGACTTTC. Protein: CASSEGRVGQGKVLTF.

This clone was detected only once. The DNA for the CDR3 is TGTGCCAGCAGACATCTAGCGGGAGGGCCCCACGGGGAGCTGTTTTTT. Amino acid sequence: CASRHLAGGPHGELFF. The chain couples TRBV3-1 (or the pseudogene TRBV3-2) to TRBJ2-2; 12 nucleotides line up with TRBD2. The CDR3 is 16 residues long. Germline V gene sequence: CDR1 LGHDT, CDR2 YNNKEL (reference sequence). The V gene end was trimmed by 6 bases and the J gene end by 7 bases; junction bases not matched to a gene: 9.

The V gene is TRBV7-9, the J gene TRBJ2-5; TRBD2 might be the D (7 bases). V lost 11 bases and J 2 bases, leaving 21 bases between the germline ends. This CDR3 spans 15 amino acids. Per the germline V gene, CDR1 is SEHNR and CDR2 is FQNEAQ (reference sequence). In DNA form, the CDR3 reads TGTGCCGTATTCTCAAGGGGGGGCCAGCAAGAGACCCAGTACTTC. Translated, it gives CAVFSRGGQQETQYF. The variable domain in full, with the rest retrieved from reference TRBV7-9 and TRBJ2-5, is DTGVSQNPRHKITKRGQNVTFRCDPISEHNRLYWYRQTLGQGPEFLTYFQNEAQLEKSRLLSDRFSAERPKGSFSTLEIQRTEQGDSAMYLCAVFSRGGQQETQYFGPGTRLLVL.